Below are 3 T cell receptor beta chains sequenced from a single sample in a study of CD8 T cells in Susac syndrome. Random hexamers were used to reverse transcribe an amount of about 0.45 to 1 ug RNA. In TCRdb, the immunoSEQ multiplex PCR reads were re-called with MiXCR into one record per CDR3 protein. Of under 250,000 distinct CDR3 sequences in the sample, about 95% are singletons; the top ten hold about 0.15%. Sequenced material: CD4+ T cells from PBMCs. These receptors were obtained from a human donor with Susac syndrome.

The CDR3 region has the DNA TGTGCCAGCAGTTACCAGATGGCGCAAGCAACTAATGAAAAACTGTTTTTT. This sequence encodes CASSYQMAQATNEKLFF. V is TRBV6-2 or TRBV6-3 and J is TRBJ1-4, with unresolved D. V lost 2 bases and J lost 0, with 13 bases in between. Germline CDR1 reads MNHEY; CDR2 reads SVGEGT. The CDR3 covers 17 residues.

The chain is built from TRBV29-1 and TRBJ1-2, with TRBD1 matching 8 bases. The CDR3 length is 14 residues. Germline-derived CDR1 and CDR2 are SQVTM and ANQGSEA. V lost 3 bases to trimming and J lost 0 bases; unmatched junction nucleotides: 3. CDR3 DNA: TGCAGCGTTGACGGACAGGGAGCTAACTATGGCTACACCTTC. Translating gives CSVDGQGANYGYTF.

V usage is TRBV9 and J usage is TRBJ2-1; 13 nucleotides match TRBD2. Germline CDR1 and CDR2: SGDLS and YYNGEE. The CDR3 loop spans 17 amino acids. V shed 3 bases and J 5 bases; nucleotides not matched to a gene: 8. The CDR3 here is CASSGPLGTSGDNEQFF. The CDR3 nucleotides read TGTGCCAGCAGCGGGCCCCTCGGGACTAGCGGGGACAATGAGCAGTTCTTC.